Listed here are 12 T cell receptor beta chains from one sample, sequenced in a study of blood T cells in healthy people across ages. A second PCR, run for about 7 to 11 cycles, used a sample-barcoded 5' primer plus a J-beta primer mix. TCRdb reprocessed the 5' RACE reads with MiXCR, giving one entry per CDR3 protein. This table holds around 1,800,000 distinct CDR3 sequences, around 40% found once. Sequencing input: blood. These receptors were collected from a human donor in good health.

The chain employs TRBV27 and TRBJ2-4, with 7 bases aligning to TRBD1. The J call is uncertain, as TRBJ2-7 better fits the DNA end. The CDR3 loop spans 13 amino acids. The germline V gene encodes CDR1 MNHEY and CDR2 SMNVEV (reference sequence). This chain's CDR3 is CASSIDRDYEQYF. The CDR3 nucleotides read TGTGCCAGCAGTATAGACAGGGACTACGAGCAGTACTTC.

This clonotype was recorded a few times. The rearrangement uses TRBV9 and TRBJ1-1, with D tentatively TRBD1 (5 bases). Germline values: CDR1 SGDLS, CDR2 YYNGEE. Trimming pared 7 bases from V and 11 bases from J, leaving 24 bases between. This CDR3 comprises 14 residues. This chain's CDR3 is CASDPPDASRGAFF. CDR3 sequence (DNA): TGTGCCAGCGATCCCCCGGACGCCTCAAGGGGCGCTTTCTTT.

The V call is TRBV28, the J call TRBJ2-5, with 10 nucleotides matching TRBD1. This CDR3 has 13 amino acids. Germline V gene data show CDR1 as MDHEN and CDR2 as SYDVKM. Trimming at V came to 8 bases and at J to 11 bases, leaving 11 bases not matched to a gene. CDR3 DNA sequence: TGTGCCAGCTATGACAGGGGGCATGGGGAGCAGTACTTC. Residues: CASYDRGHGEQYF.

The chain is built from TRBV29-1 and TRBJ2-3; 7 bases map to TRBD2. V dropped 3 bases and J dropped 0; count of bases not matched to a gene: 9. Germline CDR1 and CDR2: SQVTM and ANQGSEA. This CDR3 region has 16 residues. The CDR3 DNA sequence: TGCAGCGTTGATCCGGGGGGATATTCTAGCACAGATACGCAGTATTTT. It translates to CSVDPGGYSSTDTQYF.

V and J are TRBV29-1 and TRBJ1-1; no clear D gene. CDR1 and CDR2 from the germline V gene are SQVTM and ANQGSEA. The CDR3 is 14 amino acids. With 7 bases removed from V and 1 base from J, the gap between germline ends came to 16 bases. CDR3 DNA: TGCAGCGCCTCCCTACAGATCAAGAACACTGAAGCTTTCTTT. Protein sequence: CSASLQIKNTEAFF.

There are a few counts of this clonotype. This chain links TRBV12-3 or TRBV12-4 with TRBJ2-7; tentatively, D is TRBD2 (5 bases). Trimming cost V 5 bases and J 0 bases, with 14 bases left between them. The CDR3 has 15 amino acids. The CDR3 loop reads CASSPWTRSSYEQYF. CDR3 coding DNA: TGTGCCAGCAGTCCCTGGACTCGGAGCTCCTACGAGCAGTACTTC.

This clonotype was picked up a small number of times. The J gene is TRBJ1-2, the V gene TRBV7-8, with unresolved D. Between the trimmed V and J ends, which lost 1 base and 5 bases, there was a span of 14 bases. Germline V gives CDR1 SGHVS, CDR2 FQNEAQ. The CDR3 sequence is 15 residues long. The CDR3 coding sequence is TGTGCCAGCAGCTTAGTGGCCGGGGTCGGGTATGGCTACACCTTC. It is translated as CASSLVAGVGYGYTF. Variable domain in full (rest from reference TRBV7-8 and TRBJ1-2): GAGVSQSPRYKVAKRGQDVALRCDPISGHVSLFWYQQALGQGPEFLTYFQNEAQLDKSGLPSDRFFAERPEGSVSTLKIQRTQQEDSAVYLCASSLVAGVGYGYTFGSGTRLTVV.

CDR3 in amino acids: CASSTPGEGTNEQFF. In DNA form, the CDR3 reads TGTGCCAGCAGTACCCCGGGGGAGGGGACGAATGAGCAGTTCTTC. The rearrangement joins TRBV28 to TRBJ2-1; TRBD2 aligns across 7 bases. CDR3 size: 15 residues. V lost 5 bases, J lost 7 bases, and 11 bases stayed unmatched. Germline V gene sequence: CDR1 MDHEN, CDR2 SYDVKM. The full variable domain, its missing parts supplied by reference TRBV28 and TRBJ2-1, is DVKVTQSSRYLVKRTGEKVFLECVQDMDHENMFWYRQDPGLGLRLIYFSYDVKMKEKGDIPEGYSVSREKKERFSLILESASTNQTSMYLCASSTPGEGTNEQFFGPGTRLTVL.

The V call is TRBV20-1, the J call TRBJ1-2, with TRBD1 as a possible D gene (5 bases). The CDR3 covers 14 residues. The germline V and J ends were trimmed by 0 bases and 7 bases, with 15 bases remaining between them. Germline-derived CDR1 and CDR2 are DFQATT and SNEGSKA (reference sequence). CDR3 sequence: CSARDQWGGSGYTF. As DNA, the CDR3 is TGCAGTGCTAGAGATCAATGGGGCGGCAGTGGCTACACCTTC.

The CDR3 sequence: CASSQVQGLDTQYF. The CDR3 DNA reads as TGCGCCAGCAGCCAAGTGCAGGGGTTAGATACGCAGTATTTT. This chain joins TRBV4-3 and TRBJ2-3; TRBD1 is a possible D gene (6 bases). The germline V gene has CDR1 LGHNA and CDR2 YSLEER. The CDR3 is 14 residues long. V lost 1 base, J lost 5 bases, and 10 bases lay in between.

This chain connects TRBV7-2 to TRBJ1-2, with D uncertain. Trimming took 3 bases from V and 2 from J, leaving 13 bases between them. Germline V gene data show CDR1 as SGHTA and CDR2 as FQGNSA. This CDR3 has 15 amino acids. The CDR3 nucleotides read TGTGCCAGCAGCTTCAGACTGGACGGGAACTATGGCTACACCTTC. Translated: CASSFRLDGNYGYTF.

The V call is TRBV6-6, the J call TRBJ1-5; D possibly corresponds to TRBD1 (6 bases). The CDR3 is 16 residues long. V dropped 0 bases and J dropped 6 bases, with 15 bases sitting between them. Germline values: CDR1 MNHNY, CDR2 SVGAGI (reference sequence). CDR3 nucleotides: TGTGCCAGCAGTTACTCAGTGGGGGCGGCGGGTCAGCCCCAGCATTTT. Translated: CASSYSVGAAGQPQHF.